Listed here are 31 T cell receptor beta chains from one sample, sequenced in a study of blood T cell repertoires in COVID-19. Here immunoSEQ multiplex PCR was the method, and the copy in TCRdb shows in-frame clones only, minus some. Of a few hundred thousand clones listed, about nine tenths are singletons. Sequenced sample: PBMCs or T cells enriched from blood (not recorded which). Source of these receptors: a woman aged 25-40 years who had been exposed to COVID-19.

The rearrangement joins TRBV19 to TRBJ2-1, with D possibly TRBD2 on 7 matching bases. Between the trimmed V and J ends, which lost 1 base and 8 bases, there was a span of 15 bases. The germline CDR1 and CDR2 sequences are LNHDA and SQIVND (reference sequence). This CDR3 has 15 residues. CDR3 DNA: TGTGCCAGTAGTATAGGGGGGGGCGATTTAGATGAGCAGTTCTTC. Protein: CASSIGGGDLDEQFF.

The chain has TRBV7-8 and TRBJ2-1, with 9 bases lining up with TRBD2. CDR1 and CDR2 (germline): SGHVS, FQNEAQ. The V segment lost 6 bases and the J segment 4 bases; nucleotides outside the gene matches: 7. This CDR3 contains 15 residues. CDR3 amino acids: CASRGTSGSYNEQFF. As DNA, the CDR3 is TGTGCCAGCAGAGGCACTAGCGGGTCGTACAATGAGCAGTTCTTC.

V and J are TRBV5-4 and TRBJ2-2; 10 bases map to TRBD1. CDR1 is SGHNT and CDR2 is YYREEE in the germline V gene (reference sequence). The CDR3 is made up of 17 amino acids. V shed 0 bases and J 7 bases; nucleotides not matched to a gene: 9. In nucleotides, the CDR3 is TGTGCCAGCAGCTTGGGGCCGGACAGGGGGAGAGTCGGGGAGCTGTTTTTT. Translating gives CASSLGPDRGRVGELFF.

This clone has just a few counts. This rearrangement joins TRBV10-3 to TRBJ1-5; no clear D. The CDR3 runs 15 residues. Trimming took 1 base from V and 2 from J, leaving 9 bases between them. The V gene's germline CDR1 is ENHRY and CDR2 SYGVKD. CDR3 sequence (DNA): TGTGCCATCAGTGAGTATCAGTTGGGCAATCAGCCCCAGCATTTT. It yields the protein CAISEYQLGNQPQHF.

This clone appeared once. The chain uses TRBV7-3 and TRBJ2-1; 14 bases map to TRBD2. The CDR3 contains 16 residues. The V gene end was trimmed by 4 bases and the J gene end by 7 bases; junction bases not matched to a gene: 6. CDR1 SGHTA and CDR2 FQGTGA come from the germline V gene. CDR3 loop: CASSYGTSGRTNEQFF. Written as DNA, the CDR3 is TGTGCCAGCAGCTACGGGACTAGCGGGAGAACAAATGAGCAGTTCTTC. The variable domain in full, completed from reference TRBV7-3 and TRBJ2-1, reads GAGVSQTPSNKVTEKGKYVELRCDPISGHTALYWYRQSLGQGPEFLIYFQGTGAADDSGLPNDRFFAVRPEGSVSTLKIQRTERGDSAVYLCASSYGTSGRTNEQFFGPGTRLTVL.

This chain uses TRBV12-3 or TRBV12-4 with TRBJ1-2; unclear D gene. The CDR3 consists of 13 residues. Trimming pared 3 bases from V and 4 bases from J, leaving 9 bases between. This chain's CDR3 is CASSFHNTYGYTF. The CDR3 region has the DNA TGTGCCAGCAGTTTCCACAATACCTATGGCTACACCTTC.

This clone was seen once. The rearrangement uses TRBV24-1 and TRBJ1-4; TRBD1 aligns across 8 bases. Trimming took 0 bases from V and 10 from J; bases not matched to a gene: 9. The germline V gene has CDR1 KGHDR and CDR2 SFDVKD. This CDR3 is built from 16 residues. In DNA form, the CDR3 reads TGTGCCACCAGTGATTTGCCCGGGACAGGACCTCTAAAACTGTTTTTT. It yields the protein CATSDLPGTGPLKLFF.

The chain uses TRBV7-3 and TRBJ2-2; possibly TRBD2 for D (6 bases). This CDR3 has 13 residues. Looked up from germline, CDR1 is SGHTA and CDR2 is FQGTGA. The V gene lost 4 bases and the J gene lost 7 bases, with 10 bases spanning the gap. CDR3 nucleotides: TGTGCCAGCAGCTGGAGGGGTGGCGGGGAGCTGTTTTTT. Protein product: CASSWRGGGELFF.

The genes are TRBV7-3 and TRBJ2-1; 11 bases map to TRBD2. Trimming took 5 bases from V and 8 from J; bases not matched to a gene: 8. The CDR3 contains 15 residues. Germline CDR1 and CDR2: SGHTA and FQGTGA. In DNA, the CDR3 is TGTGCCAGCAGCCCCACTAGCGGGAGATTTGATGAGCAGTTCTTC. This gives the protein CASSPTSGRFDEQFF.

V usage is TRBV7-8 and J usage is TRBJ2-5, with D uncertain. The CDR3 covers 14 residues. Germline CDR1 reads SGHVS; CDR2 reads FQNEAQ. The germline V and J ends were trimmed by 0 bases and 3 bases, with 8 bases remaining between them. CDR3 DNA: TGTGCCAGCAGCTTAGCCACAGTGAAAGAGACCCAGTACTTC. Translating it yields CASSLATVKETQYF.

This chain joins TRBV19 and TRBJ2-2, with 8 bases lining up with TRBD1. This CDR3 has 15 residues. The ends lost 3 bases at V and 6 bases at J; junction bases unmatched: 6. Germline CDR1 is LNHDA and CDR2 is SQIVND (reference sequence). The CDR3 bases are TGTGCCAGTAGTATGGGGACAGGAATCCCCGGGGAGCTGTTTTTT. Translating it yields CASSMGTGIPGELFF.

V usage is TRBV7-9 and J usage is TRBJ2-3; the match to TRBD2 covers 7 bases. The length of the CDR3 is 18 residues. V was clipped by 6 bases and J by 1 base; unmatched bases: 16. Germline values: CDR1 SEHNR, CDR2 FQNEAQ (reference sequence). The CDR3 nucleotides read TGTGCCAGCAGTCCCACTGGAGGCGGGAGTAGGGGCACAGATACGCAGTATTTT. Its protein is CASSPTGGGSRGTDTQYF.

This clone was detected a few times. The chain uses TRBV30 and TRBJ2-7; weak D call: TRBD2 (5 bases). The CDR3 extends over 13 amino acids. CDR1 and CDR2 from the germline V gene are GTSNPN and SVGIG (reference sequence). V shed 5 bases and J shed 2 bases, with 13 bases lying between them. The CDR3 protein is CAWFDYKTYEQYF. The CDR3 nucleotides read TGTGCCTGGTTTGACTACAAGACCTACGAGCAGTACTTC.

The CDR3, as DNA: TGTGCCATCAGTGAGTCGGACCAGGGTGAAGCTTTCTTT. Protein product: CAISESDQGEAFF. The gene calls are TRBV10-3 and TRBJ1-1; tentatively, D is TRBD1 (5 bases). V was trimmed by 0 bases and J by 7 bases, leaving 9 bases between them. The germline V gene has CDR1 ENHRY and CDR2 SYGVKD. This CDR3 has 13 residues.

The J gene is TRBJ1-1, the V gene TRBV7-9; 8 bases line up with TRBD1. CDR1 SEHNR and CDR2 FQNEAQ come from the germline V gene (reference sequence). The CDR3 length is 14 residues. The V and J ends lost 6 bases and 4 bases, in that order; junction bases with no gene match: 7. CDR3 nucleotide sequence: TGTGCCAGCAGTCAACAGGGGGATCGCACTGAAGCTTTCTTT. This encodes CASSQQGDRTEAFF.

The chain carries TRBV11-2 and TRBJ2-3; TRBD2 matches 16 bases. CDR1 and CDR2 from the germline V gene are SGHAT and FQNNGV. The ends lost 8 bases at V and 2 bases at J; junction bases unmatched: 7. This CDR3 spans 17 amino acids. CDR3 sequence: CASSGTSGRGITDTQYF. In DNA form, the CDR3 reads TGTGCCAGCTCCGGGACTAGCGGGAGGGGGATCACAGATACGCAGTATTTT.

The genes are TRBV5-5 and TRBJ1-1, with a weak D call TRBD1 (5 bases). Germline loops: CDR1 SGHKS, CDR2 YYEKEE (reference sequence). V shed 0 bases and J shed 4 bases, with 10 bases lying between them. This CDR3 spans 14 amino acids. The CDR3 DNA follows: TGTGCCAGCAGCTTGGGCCCGGGGGGCACTGAAGCTTTCTTT. It yields the protein CASSLGPGGTEAFF.

The CDR3 sequence: CASRATSGGEQFF. The DNA of the CDR3 is TGTGCCAGCAGGGCAACTAGCGGCGGTGAGCAGTTCTTC. The V and J genes are TRBV12-3 or TRBV12-4 and TRBJ2-1; 8 nucleotides align to TRBD2. The CDR3 length is 13 residues. After removal of 6 bases from V and 9 bases from J, the junction contained 7 bases not matched to a gene.

The V gene is TRBV9, the J gene TRBJ2-7; no definite D call. V gave up 2 bases and J gave up 1 base, with 10 bases separating them. Looked up from germline, CDR1 is SGDLS and CDR2 is YYNGEE. The CDR3 is 14 residues long. The CDR3 here is CASSVGSLSYEQYF. Here the CDR3 DNA reads TGTGCCAGCAGCGTGGGCAGTTTGTCCTACGAGCAGTACTTC.

The chain is built from TRBV19 and TRBJ1-5, with 7 bases fitting TRBD1. CDR1 and CDR2 (germline): LNHDA, SQIVND (reference sequence). V shed 5 bases and J 5 bases; nucleotides not matched to a gene: 9. This CDR3 has 15 amino acids. The CDR3 protein is CASSAGDREHQPQHF. As DNA, the CDR3 is TGTGCCAGTAGTGCTGGCGACAGGGAACATCAGCCCCAGCATTTT.

This chain's CDR3 is CASSHGGVNEQFF. The CDR3 DNA follows: TGTGCCAGCAGCCACGGGGGGGTCAATGAGCAGTTCTTC. The chain couples TRBV7-9 to TRBJ2-1, with TRBD2 matching 8 bases. Germline-derived CDR1 and CDR2 are SEHNR and FQNEAQ (reference sequence). Trimming took 5 bases from V and 6 from J; bases not matched to a gene: 3. The CDR3 is 13 amino acids.

V and J are TRBV2 and TRBJ1-1; the match to TRBD1 covers 8 bases. CDR1 and CDR2 from the germline V gene are SNHLY and FYNNEI. The CDR3 covers 18 residues. J lost 3 bases, V lost 0 bases, and 12 bases had no gene match. In DNA, the CDR3 is TGTGCCAGCAGTGAAGCGCTACGCAGGGGGCGCACGTACACTGAAGCTTTCTTT. Its protein product is CASSEALRRGRTYTEAFF.

This rearrangement joins TRBV28 to TRBJ2-5; perhaps TRBD1 as D (7 bases). Germline CDR1 and CDR2: MDHEN and SYDVKM. CDR3 length: 15 amino acids. Trimming cost V 4 bases and J 5 bases, with 17 bases left between them. In DNA form, the CDR3 reads TGTGCCAGCAGTTGGCAGGGGGGCACTGGGGAGACCCAGTACTTC. As protein: CASSWQGGTGETQYF.

CDR3 DNA: TGCGCCAGCAATCAGGACGTTATACAGGGATTGAACACTGAAGCTTTCTTT. Amino acid sequence: CASNQDVIQGLNTEAFF. This chain joins TRBV5-1 and TRBJ1-1; a possible D gene is TRBD1 (6 bases). V lost 6 bases to trimming and J lost 0 bases, with 21 bases between them. The germline CDR1 and CDR2 sequences are SGHRS and YFSETQ. CDR3 length equals 17 residues.

CDR3 sequence reads: CASSLDQGEVSPLHF. Here the CDR3 DNA reads TGTGCCAGCAGCTTAGACCAGGGTGAGGTTTCACCCCTCCACTTT. The chain recombines TRBV11-2 with TRBJ1-6; possible D gene TRBD1, 5 bases. Trimming pared 0 bases from V and 9 bases from J, leaving 12 bases between. This CDR3 has 15 residues. The germline V gene encodes CDR1 SGHAT and CDR2 FQNNGV.

This clone was detected only once. The chain is built from TRBV7-2 and TRBJ1-4; 8 positions agree with TRBD1. Germline V gene sequence: CDR1 SGHTA, CDR2 FQGNSA. CDR3 length: 14 residues. The J segment lost 7 bases and the V segment lost 5 bases, leaving 6 bases of the junction unmatched. This CDR3 reads CASSTRTGPEKLFF. The CDR3 DNA follows: TGTGCCAGCAGCACACGGACAGGGCCTGAAAAACTGTTTTTT.

CDR3 in amino acids: CATSEAGQGHQETQYF. The DNA for the CDR3 is TGTGCCACCAGCGAGGCGGGTCAGGGGCATCAAGAGACCCAGTACTTC. V usage is TRBV24-1 and J usage is TRBJ2-5; D possibly corresponds to TRBD1 (6 bases). Trimming pared 7 bases from V and 2 bases from J, leaving 19 bases between. The CDR3 runs 16 residues. Germline CDR1 and CDR2: KGHDR and SFDVKD.

The CDR3 DNA reads TGTGCCAGCAGCTCCCTAGGGGGGGGACAACTGTTTTTT. It yields the protein CASSSLGGGQLFF. The chain is built from TRBV9 and TRBJ1-4, with D tentatively TRBD1 (6 bases). This CDR3 has 13 residues. CDR1 and CDR2 (germline): SGDLS, YYNGEE. Trimming took 4 bases from V and 12 from J, leaving 16 bases between them.

This clone was detected only once. The V call is TRBV11-3, the J call TRBJ2-7, with D tentatively TRBD1 (5 bases). The CDR3 runs to 15 residues. The germline V gene encodes CDR1 SGHNT and CDR2 YENEEA. Trimming removed 5 bases from V and 5 bases from J, with 19 bases in between. The CDR3 sequence: CASSLGTSGYHEQYF. In DNA form, the CDR3 reads TGTGCCAGCAGCCTGGGTACCTCAGGGTACCACGAGCAGTACTTC.

V gene TRBV11-2 combines with J gene TRBJ2-3; 9 nucleotides line up with TRBD2. The V gene end was trimmed by 3 bases and the J gene end by 4 bases; junction bases not matched to a gene: 5. The CDR3 sequence is 15 residues long. Germline CDR1 is SGHAT and CDR2 is FQNNGV. In DNA form, the CDR3 reads TGTGCCAGCAGCTTTGGCTCTAGCGGGGCAGATACGCAGTATTTT. As protein: CASSFGSSGADTQYF.

The chain uses TRBV29-1 and TRBJ1-2, with 8 nucleotides matching TRBD1. The CDR3 contains 15 residues. CDR1 is SQVTM, CDR2 ANQGSEA, per germline. The junction had 11 bases not matched to a gene; V was cut back by 4 bases and J by 4 bases. The DNA of the CDR3 is TGCAGCGTTGGGATCTCAGGGGGCGCGGTCTATGGCTACACCTTC. Translating it yields CSVGISGGAVYGYTF.